Following are 23 T cell receptor beta chains from one sample sequenced in a study of metastatic and nonmetastatic thyroid tumors. Patients underwent thyroid surgery, and none had received any treatment before it. TCRdb redid the clone calls on the PCR reads using MiXCR. Among 15,000 to 20,000 clones listed, approximately 12% were seen once. Sample: tumor tissue. The receptors shown here come from a female donor with papillary thyroid cancer or a benign thyroid nodule (not recorded which). Some clones in this sample may be carry-over from other donors' samples.

In this sample, this clone is medium-sized. The V and J genes are TRBV6-1 and TRBJ1-3; TRBD1 agrees at 8 bases. V lost 4 bases, J lost 0 bases, and 2 bases stayed unmatched. The CDR3 totals 15 residues. The germline V gene encodes CDR1 MNHNS and CDR2 SASEGT. CDR3 nucleotides: TGTGCCAGCAGTGTCAGGGGGCCCTCTGGAAACACCATATATTTT. It codes for CASSVRGPSGNTIYF.

This clone was recorded at least ten times. The chain recombines TRBV5-1 with TRBJ1-1, with no clear D. CDR1 and CDR2 (germline): SGHRS, YFSETQ. V was shortened by 0 bases and J by 3 bases, with 6 bases between the two germline ends. The CDR3 length is 13 residues. The CDR3 reads CASSLGSDTEAFF. The CDR3 bases are TGCGCCAGCAGCTTGGGGTCAGACACTGAAGCTTTCTTT. The complete variable domain, with remaining parts taken from reference TRBV5-1 and TRBJ1-1, reads KAGVTQTPRYLIKTRGQQVTLSCSPISGHRSVSWYQQTPGQGLQFLFEYFSETQRNKGNFPGRFSGRQFSNSRSEMNVSTLELGDSALYLCASSLGSDTEAFFGQGTRLTVV.

This clone appeared many times. The chain carries TRBV14 and TRBJ1-2; maybe TRBD1 (5 bases). The CDR3 is 14 residues long. Trimming removed 0 bases at V and 8 bases at J, with 13 bases between. Germline CDR1 reads SGHDN; CDR2 reads FVKESK. CDR3 protein: CASSQDVRTYGYTF. CDR3 sequence (DNA): TGTGCCAGCAGCCAAGATGTCCGGACATACGGCTACACCTTC.

This clone was found many times. This rearrangement joins TRBV11-2 to TRBJ1-2; no definite D call. The CDR3 is 13 residues long. V was trimmed by 5 bases and J by 5 bases, leaving 12 bases between them. Germline V gives CDR1 SGHAT, CDR2 FQNNGV. In DNA, the CDR3 is TGTGCCAGCAGCCCCAACCTCGAGTATGGCTACACCTTC. Its translation is CASSPNLEYGYTF.

Many counts were recorded for this clone. The CDR3 coding sequence is TGTGCCAGCAGCCCCCGGTCTAGCGGGAGGAACGAGCAGTACTTC. Encoded protein: CASSPRSSGRNEQYF. The rearrangement uses TRBV3-1 and TRBJ2-7; 11 nucleotides align to TRBD2. With 4 bases clipped from V and 5 bases from J, the junction kept 7 bases outside the gene matches. Germline CDR1 and CDR2: LGHDT and YNNKEL (reference sequence). The CDR3 has 15 residues.

Many counts were recorded for this clone. Here the CDR3 DNA reads TGTGCCAGCAGCCGAGGAGGGGTCGATACGCAGTATTTT. Protein sequence: CASSRGGVDTQYF. The V call is TRBV3-1, the J call TRBJ2-3; D possibly corresponds to TRBD2 (6 bases). V gave up 4 bases and J gave up 6 bases, with 11 bases separating them. Germline assignment: CDR1 LGHDT and CDR2 YNNKEL (reference sequence). CDR3 length: 13 residues.

By its share, this clone is medium-sized. The rearrangement uses TRBV6-1 and TRBJ1-1; D is unclear. Germline V gene lookup returns CDR1 MNHNS and CDR2 SASEGT. The CDR3 consists of 14 residues. V was cut by 6 bases and J by 5 bases, with 16 bases left in between. The CDR3 loop reads CASRGGAVWTEAFF. DNA for the CDR3: TGTGCCAGCAGGGGAGGAGCCGTTTGGACTGAAGCTTTCTTT.

Sample share makes this clone medium-sized. The chain links TRBV6-2 or TRBV6-3 to TRBJ1-5; tentatively, D is TRBD1 (5 bases). CDR3 size: 15 residues. Trimming took off 4 bases at V and 0 bases at J, with 10 bases between the two ends. CDR1 is MNHEY and CDR2 is SVGEGT in the germline V gene. The CDR3 is CASSWGTDSNQPQHF. CDR3 nucleotides: TGTGCCAGCAGTTGGGGGACGGATAGCAATCAGCCCCAGCATTTT.

This clone was found many times. The V and J genes are TRBV19 and TRBJ1-5; D may be TRBD1 (6 bases). CDR3 length: 15 amino acids. The V end lost 7 bases, the J end lost 6 bases, and 19 bases lay between the germline ends. Germline assignment: CDR1 LNHDA and CDR2 SQIVND (reference sequence). The CDR3 bases are TGTGCCAGTACCCTAACGGGGGGCTCTGGTCAGCCCCAGCATTTT. Protein product: CASTLTGGSGQPQHF.

This clone was seen many times. The chain is built from TRBV6-1 and TRBJ2-5; D tentatively reads TRBD1 or TRBD2 (5 bases each). V shed 0 bases and J shed 0 bases, with 8 bases lying between them. Germline V CDR1 and CDR2: MNHNS, SASEGT. This CDR3 spans 15 amino acids. This CDR3 reads CASSEAPGHQETQYF. DNA for the CDR3: TGTGCCAGCAGTGAAGCCCCGGGACACCAAGAGACCCAGTACTTC.

This chain joins TRBV6-4 and TRBJ2-7; no clear D. The V end lost 2 bases, the J end lost 4 bases, and 6 bases lay between the germline ends. This CDR3 has 12 residues. Germline V gene sequence: CDR1 MRHNA, CDR2 SNTAGT. The CDR3 DNA follows: TGTGCCAGCAGTGACCGCAGTTACGAGCAGTACTTC. Its protein is CASSDRSYEQYF.

This clone was observed at least ten times. The V and J genes are TRBV7-2 and TRBJ2-1, with unresolved D. CDR3 length: 13 amino acids. The V end was cut by 6 bases, the J end by 5 bases, with 11 bases between. In germline, CDR1 is SGHTA, CDR2 FQGNSA. In DNA, the CDR3 is TGTGCCAGCAGTTCCTACATCGACAATGAGCAGTTCTTC. This codes for CASSSYIDNEQFF.

This clone was seen ten or more times. The chain carries TRBV19 and TRBJ2-7, with 8 bases that match TRBD2. V was pared by 5 bases and J by 2 bases, with 8 bases of the junction left unmatched. CDR1 is LNHDA and CDR2 is SQIVND in the germline V gene (reference sequence). The CDR3 sequence is 15 residues long. The DNA for the CDR3 is TGTGCCAGTAGTCCCTTTAGCGGGACCCCCTACGAGCAGTACTTC. It codes for CASSPFSGTPYEQYF. Drawing the rest from reference TRBV19 and TRBJ2-7, the complete variable domain is DGGITQSPKYLFRKEGQNVTLSCEQNLNHDAMYWYRQDPGQGLRLIYYSQIVNDFQKGDIAEGYSVSREKKESFPLTVTSAQKNPTAFYLCASSPFSGTPYEQYFGPGTRLTVT.

In this sample, this clone turned up many times. This chain connects TRBV4-3 to TRBJ2-2, with no clear D. Per germline, CDR1 LGHNA and CDR2 YSLEER. The CDR3 covers 15 residues. V lost 1 base and J lost 9, with 15 bases in between. The CDR3 loop is CASSQAVYPGRELFF. The DNA of the CDR3 is TGCGCCAGCAGCCAAGCGGTCTACCCGGGCCGGGAGCTGTTTTTT.

This clone came up many times. J is TRBJ1-1 and V is TRBV7-9; D might be TRBD1 (5 bases). The germline V gene encodes CDR1 SEHNR and CDR2 FQNEAQ (reference sequence). The CDR3 contains 14 residues. V was clipped by 0 bases and J by 5 bases, with 10 bases between them. The CDR3 nucleotides read TGTGCCAGCAGCTTAGCAGGGGTAGTGACTGAAGCTTTCTTT. Translated, it gives CASSLAGVVTEAFF.

There are many counts of this clone. The chain links TRBV11-2 to TRBJ2-7; no definite D call. Germline assignment: CDR1 SGHAT and CDR2 FQNNGV. The CDR3 is 13 amino acids. Trimming shortened V by 3 bases and J by 3 bases, and 9 bases separated the two germline ends. CDR3 amino acids: CASSLDPNYEQYF. CDR3 coding DNA: TGTGCCAGCAGCTTGGACCCAAACTACGAGCAGTACTTC.

This clone was counted many times. The CDR3 protein is CASSRGGGNQPQHF. CDR3 DNA sequence: TGTGCCAGCAGCCGCGGGGGCGGCAATCAGCCCCAGCATTTT. The V and J genes are TRBV12-3 or TRBV12-4 and TRBJ1-5; a weak D match, TRBD1 (6 bases). The length of the CDR3 is 14 residues. The ends were cut back, 6 bases at V and 2 bases at J, with 11 bases in the middle.

The table lists this clone with many counts. The same CDR3 can be traced to other DNA sequences in this sample. This chain uses TRBV6-1 with TRBJ1-1, with D tentatively TRBD1 (6 bases). CDR3 size: 13 residues. V was shortened by 6 bases and J by 3 bases, with 11 bases between the two germline ends. Germline lookup yields CDR1 MNHNS and CDR2 SASEGT. The CDR3 sequence is CASRVQGDTEAFF. The CDR3 nucleotides are TGTGCCAGCAGAGTACAGGGCGACACTGAAGCTTTCTTT.

This clone was seen ten or more times. The genes are TRBV11-2 and TRBJ2-7, with D uncertain. CDR1 SGHAT and CDR2 FQNNGV come from the germline V gene. V gave up 3 bases and J gave up 3 bases, with 6 bases separating them. The CDR3 consists of 12 residues. CDR3 coding DNA: TGTGCCAGCAGCTTCCACGACTACGAGCAGTACTTC. Protein product: CASSFHDYEQYF. Supplemented by reference TRBV11-2 and TRBJ2-7, the full variable domain reads EAGVAQSPRYKIIEKRQSVAFWCNPISGHATLYWYQQILGQGPKLLIQFQNNGVVDDSQLPKDRFSAERLKGVDSTLKIQPAKLEDSAVYLCASSFHDYEQYFGPGTRLTVT.

By proportion, this clone is medium-sized. The chain joins TRBV13 to TRBJ1-2; TRBD1 agrees at 7 bases. From germline, CDR1 is PRHDT and CDR2 FYEKMQ (reference sequence). The CDR3 loop spans 14 amino acids. The J segment lost 2 bases and the V segment lost 5 bases, leaving 5 bases of the junction unmatched. The chain's CDR3 is CASSEGTVNYGYTF. For the CDR3, the DNA is TGTGCCAGCAGCGAAGGGACAGTCAACTATGGCTACACCTTC.

With regard to this clone: A single base separates this from a much larger clone, so it may be a read error. The V call is TRBV5-1, the J call TRBJ1-4, with 9 bases that match TRBD1. Germline assignment: CDR1 SGHRS and CDR2 YFSETQ. This CDR3 spans 15 amino acids. CDR3: CASSALQGAGEKLSF. The CDR3 coding sequence is TGCGCCAGCAGCGCTTTACAGGGGGCCGGGGAAAAACTGTCTTTT.

This clone was seen more than once but under ten times. This may come from a read error, since a much larger clone is one base off. The chain employs TRBV7-6 and TRBJ1-3; D gene unclear. This CDR3 is 14 amino acids long. Germline V gives CDR1 SGHVS, CDR2 FNYEAQ. CDR3 sequence (DNA): TGTGCCAGCAGCTCTCCTGGGCTTGGAAACGCCATATATTTT. Residues: CASSSPGLGNAIYF. Complete variable domain (other parts from reference TRBV7-6 and TRBJ1-3): GAGVSQSPRYKVTKRGQDVALRCDPISGHVSLYWYRQALGQGPEFLTYFNYEAQQDKSGLPNDRFSAERPEGSISTLTIQRTEQRDSAMYRCASSSPGLGNAIYFGEGSWLTVV.

In this sample, this clone turned up many times. CDR3 protein: CSAWGGLNTEAFF. Written as DNA, the CDR3 is TGCAGTGCATGGGGGGGGCTGAACACTGAAGCTTTCTTT. The chain is built from TRBV20-1 and TRBJ1-1; tentative D call: TRBD1 (6 bases). This CDR3 spans 13 amino acids. Germline lookup yields CDR1 DFQATT and CDR2 SNEGSKA (reference sequence). The V end lost 6 bases, the J end lost 0 bases, and 11 bases lay between the germline ends.